This T cell receptor beta chain was sequenced in a study of human T cells and chemical hapten exposure. As concerns this clonotype: The antigen is not known.

V gave up 3 bases and J gave up 4 bases, with 10 bases separating them. There are 13 residues in the CDR3. CDR1 and CDR2 (germline): DFQATT, SNEGSKA (reference sequence). Regarding the study as a whole: Among expanded TCRs, significantly more large CDR3 similarity clusters formed than among controls. Among TCRs, those above 1 in 1000 frequency were unaffected by DPC sensitization.

Sample time point: patch test 3, about 24 weeks after DPC sensitization. Treatment defined: therapeutic diphenylcyclopropenone sensitization with weekly scalp DPC. Separate cDNA molecules received unique molecular identifiers, which the library attached to them. Using its own MiXCR run on the RACE reads, TCRdb lists one record per CDR3 protein. The data hold 150,000 to 200,000 distinct CDR3 sequences, with 25% to 30% observed a single time. This specimen consisted of whole blood, obtained in connection with sensitization to the hapten diphenylcyclopropenone (DPC). The receptor comes from a woman aged 18-29 years with alopecia areata. Some clones in this sample may be carry-over from other donors' samples. V is TRBV20-1 and J is TRBJ2-1, with D maybe TRBD2 (6 bases). DNA of the CDR3: TGCAGTGCTAGCCGACGGGGGTACAATGAGCAGTTCTTC. Encoded protein: CSASRRGYNEQFF.